Each of the 20 T cell receptor beta chains below was sequenced from the same sample in a study of CD8+ T cells in alopecia areata. In each case, RNA was isolated and then reverse transcribed into cDNA as the sequencing template. Generated by immunoSEQ multiplex PCR, the TCRdb table keeps only in-frame clones and is missing some. This sample has around 19,000 clones, with around 62% found just once. Once sorted, CD4+ cells from four or five patients yielded CD25+CD127- cells. The sequenced sample was CD4+ Tregs sorted from blood. Receptors were obtained from a human donor with alopecia areata.

On this clone itself: The junction and the germline gene differ at one end; a read error may be behind it. This sequence joins TRBV5-1 and TRBJ1-1, with D unclear. CDR1 is SGHRS and CDR2 is YFSETQ in the germline V gene. The CDR3 contains 15 residues. DNA for the CDR3: TGCACCAGCAGCTTGTACTACAGTGGGAACACTGAAGCTTTCTTT. Translating it yields CTSSLYYSGNTEAFF.

The CDR3 reads CASSLSGVGGYGYTF. The DNA for the CDR3 is TGTGCCAGCAGCCTTTCTGGGGTAGGGGGCTATGGCTACACCTTC. This sequence joins TRBV7-9 and TRBJ1-2; possible D gene TRBD1, 6 bases. Germline V gene data show CDR1 as SEHNR and CDR2 as FQNEAQ (reference sequence). The CDR3 has 15 residues. The V and J ends lost 5 bases and 4 bases respectively, with 17 bases between them.

This chain connects TRBV6-5 to TRBJ1-1; D remains ambiguous. The germline V and J ends were trimmed by 6 bases and 2 bases, with 13 bases remaining between them. Germline V CDR1 and CDR2: MNHEY, SVGAGI. This CDR3 region has 14 residues. Here the CDR3 DNA reads TGTGCCAGCAGCTCCTCGCCCCTCAACACTGAAGCTTTCTTT. It yields the protein CASSSSPLNTEAFF.

V and J are TRBV6-1 and TRBJ2-2, with 8 bases matching TRBD1. Germline lookup yields CDR1 MNHNS and CDR2 SASEGT. The V segment lost 3 bases and the J segment 7 bases; nucleotides outside the gene matches: 1. The CDR3 sequence is 13 residues long. CDR3 region: CASSEGTGGELFF. The DNA of the CDR3 is TGTGCCAGCAGTGAGGGGACAGGCGGGGAGCTGTTTTTT.

The rearrangement joins TRBV29-1 to TRBJ2-1; no definite D call. The CDR3 has 16 residues. Deletions cut 5 bases from V and 5 bases from J, with 22 bases between. In germline, CDR1 is SQVTM, CDR2 ANQGSEA. CDR3 DNA: TGCAGCGTTTATTATGGCCTCGGAGCGCGCGACAATGAGCAGTTCTTC. Translating gives CSVYYGLGARDNEQFF.

This chain joins TRBV5-4 and TRBJ2-3, with 8 bases that match TRBD2. Unmatched junction bases numbered 6, after V lost 2 bases and J lost 4 bases. The germline V gene has CDR1 SGHNT and CDR2 YYREEE (reference sequence). This CDR3 has 15 amino acids. CDR3 nucleotides: TGTGCCAGCAGCTTTAGCGGGGTCCGGGCAGATACGCAGTATTTT. Protein product: CASSFSGVRADTQYF.

The V gene is TRBV9, the J gene TRBJ2-1, with D perhaps TRBD1 (6 bases). Per germline, CDR1 SGDLS and CDR2 YYNGEE. V was shortened by 4 bases and J by 2 bases, with 13 bases between the two germline ends. The CDR3 has 15 amino acids. Here the CDR3 reads CASSPRTAAYNEQFF. CDR3 coding DNA: TGTGCCAGCAGCCCTCGGACAGCCGCCTACAATGAGCAGTTCTTC.

This clone has just a few counts. The chain combines TRBV28 with TRBJ2-7, with TRBD1 matching over 7 bases. Germline V gene data show CDR1 as MDHEN and CDR2 as SYDVKM. J was trimmed by 4 bases and V by 6 bases; bases with no gene match: 12. The CDR3 has 15 residues. CDR3 protein: CASSTAQGVQYEQYF. DNA of the CDR3: TGTGCCAGCAGCACCGCCCAGGGGGTACAGTACGAGCAGTACTTC.

Only a few counts were recorded for this clone. V and J are TRBV7-9 and TRBJ1-1, with a possible D match to TRBD1 (5 bases). The V gene lost 10 bases and the J gene lost 5 bases, with 11 bases spanning the gap. Germline CDR1 is SEHNR and CDR2 is FQNEAQ (reference sequence). The CDR3 covers 11 residues. CDR3: CAIQTATEAFF. For the CDR3, the DNA is TGTGCCATACAGACAGCGACTGAAGCTTTCTTT.

This clone appeared a single time. V is TRBV27 and J is TRBJ2-1; unclear D gene. The CDR3 runs 11 residues. The germline gives CDR1 MNHEY, CDR2 SMNVEV (reference sequence). V lost 6 bases to trimming and J lost 11 bases, with 11 bases between them. The CDR3 bases are TGTGCCAGCAGAGACACTCTCCAGCAGTTCTTC. Its translation: CASRDTLQQFF.

V is TRBV11-2 and J is TRBJ1-3; TRBD1 is a possible D gene (5 bases). Trimming cost V 2 bases and J 5 bases, with 10 bases left between them. The CDR3 totals 14 residues. Per germline, CDR1 SGHAT and CDR2 FQNNGV. The CDR3 DNA reads as TGTGCCAGCAGCTTACCAGGGTCGAGAAACACCATATATTTT. This encodes CASSLPGSRNTIYF.

This clone was observed once. The chain employs TRBV6-6 and TRBJ2-3; perhaps TRBD2 as D (6 bases). Per the germline V gene, CDR1 is MNHNY and CDR2 is SVGAGI (reference sequence). With 6 bases removed from V and 1 base from J, the gap between germline ends came to 11 bases. The CDR3 sequence is 14 residues long. Written as DNA, the CDR3 is TGTGCCAGCAGACGGGCTAGCGGCACAGATACGCAGTATTTT. Encoded protein: CASRRASGTDTQYF.

The chain combines TRBV4-1 with TRBJ2-4; D is perhaps TRBD1 or TRBD2 (7 bases each). V was pared by 3 bases and J by 6 bases, with 18 bases between. Germline V gives CDR1 MGHRA, CDR2 YSYEKL. The CDR3 is 16 amino acids. CDR3 sequence (DNA): TGCGCCAGCAGCCATCCAGGGGGGGAGAAAATAAACATTCAGTACTTC. As protein: CASSHPGGEKINIQYF.

This clone was detected a few times. The genes are TRBV29-1 and TRBJ2-6; D remains ambiguous. The V end lost 5 bases, the J end lost 4 bases, and 9 bases lay between the germline ends. CDR3 length: 13 residues. In germline, CDR1 is SQVTM, CDR2 ANQGSEA. CDR3 bases: TGCAGCGTTTTTCCGGCCGGGGCCAACGTCCTGACTTTC. This encodes CSVFPAGANVLTF.

This chain links TRBV28 with TRBJ1-2, with D maybe TRBD1 (6 bases). Germline lookup yields CDR1 MDHEN and CDR2 SYDVKM. The V end lost 6 bases, the J end lost 8 bases, and 16 bases lay between the germline ends. The CDR3 has 13 residues. As DNA, the CDR3 is TGTGCCAGCAGGGTACAGGGAGGTAGAGGCTACACCTTC. It codes for CASRVQGGRGYTF.

In its sample, this clone was seen a few times. The rearrangement links TRBV13 to TRBJ2-7; a possible D gene is TRBD2 (6 bases). The germline CDR1 and CDR2 sequences are PRHDT and FYEKMQ (reference sequence). V lost 3 bases and J 6 bases, leaving 12 bases between the germline ends. The CDR3 contains 13 residues. The CDR3 protein is CASSFGGNIEQYF. The CDR3 bases are TGTGCCAGCAGCTTTGGGGGGAATATCGAGCAGTACTTC.

The chain joins TRBV7-2 to TRBJ2-3, with unresolved D. In germline, CDR1 is SGHTA, CDR2 FQGNSA. The CDR3 loop spans 16 amino acids. V lost 5 bases and J lost 0, with 15 bases in between. The CDR3 DNA reads TGTGCCAGCAGCGGACGGACGGACCTTAGCACAGATACGCAGTATTTT. Amino acids: CASSGRTDLSTDTQYF.

This rearrangement joins TRBV30 to TRBJ2-5, with TRBD2 as a possible D gene (5 bases). V dropped 0 bases and J dropped 5 bases, with 10 bases sitting between them. CDR1 and CDR2 (germline): GTSNPN, SVGIG (reference sequence). CDR3 size: 13 residues. CDR3 protein: CAWSVSSGETQYF. The CDR3, as DNA: TGTGCCTGGAGTGTTAGTTCGGGGGAGACCCAGTACTTC.

J is TRBJ1-2 and V is TRBV11-2; perhaps TRBD1 as D (5 bases). The CDR3 has 15 residues. V was pared by 5 bases and J by 4 bases, with 17 bases between. Germline assignment: CDR1 SGHAT and CDR2 FQNNGV. CDR3 bases: TGTGCCAGCAGCCCCTCAGGGAGCATGACCTATGGCTACACCTTC. It translates to CASSPSGSMTYGYTF.

This chain uses TRBV6-6 with TRBJ2-3; 7 bases align to TRBD1. With 1 base clipped from V and 5 bases from J, the junction kept 6 bases outside the gene matches. There are 15 residues in the CDR3. The germline V gene encodes CDR1 MNHNY and CDR2 SVGAGI (reference sequence). The CDR3, as DNA: TGTGCCAGCAGTTACTTCGGACAGGCCGGAGATACGCAGTATTTT. It yields the protein CASSYFGQAGDTQYF.